Here is one TCR beta chain with its context. Its antigen remains unknown. This record comes from a study of T-cell memory formation after mild COVID-19. The wider study: Among the donors, TCR clusters were largely specific to each donor. Findings of the study overall: Clones that contracted clustered mainly in CM and EM if CD4+ and in EMRA if CD8+. Clones contracting day 15 to 85 were balanced CD4/CD8; later expanders leaned CD4+.

It was 5'RACE with constant-segment primers that produced the TCR alpha and TCR beta cDNA libraries, which carried sample barcodes and UMIs. MiXCR was run by TCRdb on the 5' RACE reads, yielding one entry per CDR3 protein. The data contain a few hundred thousand distinct CDR3 sequences, roughly 21% of them singletons. The V gene lost 2 bases and the J gene lost 4 bases, with 9 bases spanning the gap. The CDR3 runs to 14 residues. Germline V CDR1 and CDR2: WNHNN, SYGVQD (reference sequence). The chain is built from TRBV10-1 and TRBJ2-1, with D perhaps TRBD1 or TRBD2 (6 bases each). The origin of this receptor is a man between 18 and 29 years old who had mild COVID-19 (a few samples of this study predate the infection). Cell type and time point are not known. Input material: PBMCs or a T cell subset sorted from them (not recorded which). Here the CDR3 reads CASSERGEYNEQFF. The CDR3 DNA follows: TGCGCCAGCAGTGAGAGGGGGGAATACAATGAGCAGTTCTTC.